This T cell receptor beta chain was recovered during a study of control samples from healthy donors and cancer patients. The junction had 10 bases not matched to a gene; V was cut back by 11 bases and J by 4 bases. Germline CDR1 MNHEY, CDR2 SVGAGI. This CDR3 region has 14 residues. TCRdb keeps only in-frame clones here, not all; method: immunoSEQ multiplex PCR. The sample records about 52,000 clones, roughly 95% being singletons. This clone was recorded once. The genes are TRBV6-5 and TRBJ2-7; 11 bases are shared with TRBD2. The sequenced material came from blood. This clonotype originated in a man aged 30 to 45 in good health. This CDR3 reads CAVGTSGIPYEQYF. Here the CDR3 DNA reads TGTGCCGTCGGGACTAGCGGAATTCCTTACGAGCAGTACTTC.